The clone carrying this T cell receptor (beta chain) has a count of ten or more. The time point here: newly diagnosed GD, antithyroid drugs for less than 3 months. PBMC RNA served as the TCR library source. The sample comes from a study of regulatory T cells in long-lasting Graves disease. Germline CDR1 and CDR2: KGHSH and LQKENI. This CDR3 is built from 13 residues. V dropped 6 bases and J dropped 4; count of bases not matched to a gene: 5. The authors built TCR beta libraries using iRepertoire HTBI primers and Arm-PCR of CDR3 regions. MiXCR was run by TCRdb on the multiplex PCR reads, yielding one entry per CDR3 protein. The sample has 500,000 or so distinct CDR3 sequences, around 16% seen once. These data are also associated with another study on T cells in Graves' hyperthyroidism and ophthalmopathy.

The clonotype was recovered from a man between 40 and 49 years old with Graves disease. Sequenced here: peripheral blood mononuclear cells (PBMCs), sampled at new diagnosis, from a patient treated with antithyroid drugs. V gene TRBV18 combines with J gene TRBJ1-1; 7 bases fit TRBD1. The chain's CDR3 is CASSHGQVTEAFF. The CDR3 DNA is TGTGCCAGCTCCCATGGACAGGTCACTGAAGCTTTCTTT.